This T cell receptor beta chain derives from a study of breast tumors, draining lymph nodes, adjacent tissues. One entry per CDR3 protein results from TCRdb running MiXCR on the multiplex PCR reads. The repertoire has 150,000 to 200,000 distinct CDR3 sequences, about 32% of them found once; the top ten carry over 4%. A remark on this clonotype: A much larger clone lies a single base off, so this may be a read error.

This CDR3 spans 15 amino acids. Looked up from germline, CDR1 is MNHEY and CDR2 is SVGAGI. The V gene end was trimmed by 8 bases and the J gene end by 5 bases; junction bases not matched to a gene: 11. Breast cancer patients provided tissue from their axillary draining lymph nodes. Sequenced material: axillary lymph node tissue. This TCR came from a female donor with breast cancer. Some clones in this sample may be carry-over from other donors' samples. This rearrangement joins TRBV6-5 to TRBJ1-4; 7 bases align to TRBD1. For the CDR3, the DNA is TGTGCCAGCGGCCCCAGGGACAGTATCAATGAAAAACTGTTTTTT. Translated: CASGPRDSINEKLFF.